These T cell receptor beta chains were read from a single sample in a study of control samples from healthy donors and cancer patients. This table comes from immunoSEQ multiplex PCR, and its TCRdb copy is limited to in-frame clones, with some not included. Of roughly 450,000 clones in the sample, 90% were seen once. Material for sequencing was PBMCs. The receptors here all came from a man aged 35 to 55 with head and neck cancer. CDR3s include the opening cysteine and the closing phenylalanine or tryptophan. Each record gives: clone size, V gene, D gene, J gene, CDR3 DNA, CDR3 protein. D genes are given only for firm matches. The size field is filled for only some rows; it gives once, few, many or a size class.

.,TRBV4-3,.,TRBJ2-7,TGCGCCAGCAGCCAAGATTCCAGGGGCGCACGGGGAGTCTACGAGCAGTACTTC,CASSQDSRGARGVYEQYF
.,TRBV27,.,TRBJ2-7,TGTGCCAGCAGGGAGGGTACGGGGTACGAGCAGTACTTC,CASREGTGYEQYF
.,TRBV6-5,.,TRBJ2-3,TGTGCCAGCAGTTACGTTGCAGTAAGCACAGATACGCAGTATTTT,CASSYVAVSTDTQYF
few,TRBV3-1/TRBV3-2,.,TRBJ1-3,TGTGCCAGCAGTCGAGGGACGGCCTCTGGAAACACCATATATTTT,CASSRGTASGNTIYF
.,TRBV6-6,.,TRBJ2-3,TGTGCCAGCAGTTACGTGGATACGCAGTATTTT,CASSYVDTQYF
.,TRBV5-1,.,TRBJ1-3,TGCGCCAGCAGCCTTGACACTATCTCTGGAAACACCATATATTTT,CASSLDTISGNTIYF
.,TRBV7-3,TRBD2,TRBJ2-7,TGTGCCAGCAGCTTGACTAGCGGGAGACAATACGAGCAGTACTTC,CASSLTSGRQYEQYF
.,TRBV5-1,.,TRBJ2-7,TGCGCCAGCAGCTTGGATGTAGCGGCCTACGAGCAGTACTTC,CASSLDVAAYEQYF
once,TRBV7-6,.,TRBJ2-2,TGTGCCAGCAGCTTACTTGACAGAAACACCGGGGAGCTGTTTTTT,CASSLLDRNTGELFF
.,TRBV4-1,.,TRBJ2-5,TGCGCCAGCAGCCAGGGGGGACTGAGCCTAGAGACCCAGTACTTC,CASSQGGLSLETQYF
.,TRBV1,.,TRBJ2-5,TGCACCAGCAGCCAACGGGACCAAGAGACCCAGTACTTC,CTSSQRDQETQYF
.,TRBV5-6,.,TRBJ2-3,TGTGCCAGCATCCGGAAAGGGTTAGCCGGGGATACGCAGTATTTT,CASIRKGLAGDTQYF
.,TRBV25-1,.,TRBJ2-3,TGTGCCAGCAGTGAATTAGGCGGGAACACAGATACGCAGTATTTT,CASSELGGNTDTQYF
once,TRBV19,.,TRBJ2-2,TGTGCCAGTAGTATAGACAGGGTACGGACCGGGGAGCTGTTTTTT,CASSIDRVRTGELFF
.,TRBV4-3,TRBD2,TRBJ2-1,TGCGCCAGCAGCCGGGGAGGCGGGGGGTACCACAATGAGCAGTTCTTC,CASSRGGGGYHNEQFF
.,TRBV7-9,TRBD2,TRBJ2-2,TGTGCCAGCAGCTTGGCGCTAGCGGCGAACACCGGGGAGCTGTTTTTT,CASSLALAANTGELFF
.,TRBV11-3,.,TRBJ2-3,TGTGCCAGCAGCTTAGGCAGGGTTCGAGATACGCAGTATTTT,CASSLGRVRDTQYF
once,TRBV7-3,TRBD2,TRBJ2-3,TGTGCCAGCAGCTTAAGGGCCCTAGCGGGGACACCGAGAGATACGCAGTATTTT,CASSLRALAGTPRDTQYF
once,TRBV11-2,TRBD1,TRBJ2-2,TGTGCCAGCACCCCCTTGAGGGGGCCCCGCACCGGGGAGCTGTTTTTT,CASTPLRGPRTGELFF
.,TRBV5-5,TRBD1,TRBJ1-6,TGTGCCAGCAGCAAGGGACAGAGCACCAATTCACCCCTCCACTTT,CASSKGQSTNSPLHF
.,TRBV21-1,.,TRBJ2-7,TGTGCCAGCAGCAAGGGCGGGCGGGGAGCCTACGAGCAGTACTTC,CASSKGGRGAYEQYF
.,TRBV6-1,.,TRBJ1-6,TGTGCCAGCAGTGATTGGGACCTTCGCAATTCACCCCTCCACTTT,CASSDWDLRNSPLHF
.,TRBV19,.,TRBJ1-2,TGTGCCAGTACCGGTTTTTTTCGGGGGGGCTACACCTTC,CASTGFFRGGYTF
few,TRBV7-2,TRBD1,TRBJ2-2,TGTGCCAGCAGCGACGGGGGACAGGGGGCCGGGGAGCTGTTTTTT,CASSDGGQGAGELFF
.,TRBV20-1,.,TRBJ1-1,TGCAGTCCTCAGTTGAACACTGAAGCTTTCTTT,CSPQLNTEAFF
.,TRBV6-5,.,TRBJ1-5,TGTGCCAGCAAGGTCGGGGCACAAGGGCCCCAGCATTTT,CASKVGAQGPQHF
.,TRBV19,.,TRBJ1-1,TGTGCCAGTAGTAGGGAGGGGTTAAACACTGAAGCTTTCTTT,CASSREGLNTEAFF
.,TRBV11-2,.,TRBJ2-7,TGTGCCAGCAGCCCTGGGGTGCCCCCCGGGGCCTTC,CASSPGVPPGAF
.,TRBV6-5,.,TRBJ1-1,TGTGCCAGCAGCCCGAGACAGATCATGAACACTGAAGCTTTCTTT,CASSPRQIMNTEAFF
.,TRBV11-2,TRBD1,TRBJ2-7,TGTGCCAGCAGACGAGGACAGGGGGGGGACGAGCAGTACTTC,CASRRGQGGDEQYF
.,TRBV27,.,TRBJ1-2,TGTGCCAGCAGTTTAATGGGAGAAGGCTACACCTTC,CASSLMGEGYTF
.,TRBV6-5,.,TRBJ2-2,TGTGCCAGCGTTGGGCCCGGGGAGCTGTTTTTT,CASVGPGELFF
once,TRBV11-3,.,TRBJ2-3,TGTGCCAGCAGCTTGAGGGCCGGGGGCTCAGATACGCAGTATTTT,CASSLRAGGSDTQYF
.,TRBV3-1/TRBV3-2,.,TRBJ2-7,TGTGCCAGCAGCCAAGAAATGTGGGGCGCCTACGAGCAGTACTTC,CASSQEMWGAYEQYF
.,TRBV11-3,.,TRBJ2-5,TGTGCCAGCAGCTTAGGGGGGAACCAAGAGACCCAGTACTTC,CASSLGGNQETQYF
.,TRBV15,.,TRBJ1-1,TGTGCCACCAGCAGAGTCGGCTACCCTGAAGCTTTCTTT,CATSRVGYPEAFF
once,TRBV19,.,TRBJ2-7,TGTGCCGCTAGGTCTCCGAGAGGAGAGCAGTACTTC,CAARSPRGEQYF
.,TRBV7-2,TRBD2,TRBJ2-2,TGTGCCAGCAGCTCGGGGGGGAGCAGGGGCACCGGGGAGCTGTTTTTT,CASSSGGSRGTGELFF
once,TRBV3-1/TRBV3-2,TRBD2,TRBJ2-5,TGTGCCAGCAGCCAAGATTCTAGCGGGGAGACCCAGTACTTC,CASSQDSSGETQYF
.,TRBV28,TRBD2,TRBJ2-7,TGTGCCAGCATCGGGGACAAGGGACTTACTAGCGGGGGTCTGAGCTACGAGCAGTACTTC,CASIGDKGLTSGGLSYEQYF
.,TRBV13,TRBD1,TRBJ2-1,TGTGCCAGCAGCTTAGCGGTCTTCCGGGACAGGGGCTACAATGAGCAGTTCTTC,CASSLAVFRDRGYNEQFF
.,TRBV28,TRBD2,TRBJ2-5,TGTGCCATCAACCGCCTAGCGGGCTCACAAGAGACCCAGTACTTC,CAINRLAGSQETQYF
.,TRBV6-5,TRBD2,TRBJ2-3,TGTGCCAGCAACGGTTTGGGAGGGTTGACAGATACGCAGTATTTT,CASNGLGGLTDTQYF
.,TRBV27,.,TRBJ2-6,TGTGCCAGCAGGCGGGCGGAGGGCTCTGGGGCCAACGTCCTGACTTTC,CASRRAEGSGANVLTF
.,TRBV9,.,TRBJ1-2,TGTGCCAGCAGCTCCCTCCCCAACCCTGGCTACACCTTC,CASSSLPNPGYTF
.,TRBV28,.,TRBJ2-7,TGTGCCAGCAGTCAAACGACCCCAGGGGCCTACGAGCAGTACTTC,CASSQTTPGAYEQYF
.,TRBV28,.,TRBJ1-5,TGTGCCAGCAGTTTAGGTTCGCAGCCCCAGCATTTT,CASSLGSQPQHF
.,TRBV10-3,.,TRBJ2-7,TGTGCCATCAGTGGGGACATGAGCTCCTACGAGCAGTACTTC,CAISGDMSSYEQYF
.,TRBV24-1,.,TRBJ2-3,TGTGCCACCAGTGGCTTCCCTATAACGGGGCCAGATACGCAGTATTTT,CATSGFPITGPDTQYF
.,TRBV4-3,.,TRBJ2-7,TGCGCCAGCAGCCAAGGGGGCGGAGGGACCTACGAGCAGTACTTC,CASSQGGGGTYEQYF
.,TRBV6-5,.,TRBJ2-4,TGTGCCAGCAGTCAGGGGTACAAAAACATTCAGTACTTC,CASSQGYKNIQYF
once,TRBV7-9,.,TRBJ2-5,TGTGCCAGCAGCTTAGGATTAGGGGGGGCCCAGTACTTC,CASSLGLGGAQYF